The sequence of this T cell receptor beta chain was determined in a study of blood T cell repertoires in COVID-19. Assay: immunoSEQ multiplex PCR; the TCRdb copy retains only in-frame clones and omits some. The sample shows under 250,000 clones, 70% to 85% of them seen only once. The length of the CDR3 is 16 residues. Trimming shortened V by 1 base and J by 7 bases, and 16 bases separated the two germline ends. Per the germline V gene, CDR1 is SGHTA and CDR2 is FQGTGA. J is TRBJ2-2 and V is TRBV7-3; TRBD1 might be the D (6 bases). The sequenced material came from PBMCs or T cells enriched from blood (not recorded which). The source of this sequence is a woman in her forties with acute COVID-19. The CDR3 protein is CASSLMPSGAGGELFF. CDR3 DNA sequence: TGTGCCAGCAGCTTAATGCCCTCAGGGGCCGGCGGGGAGCTGTTTTTT.